This T cell receptor beta chain was identified in a study of blood T cells in healthy people across ages. Germline loops: CDR1 LGHDT, CDR2 YNNKEL (reference sequence). This CDR3 has 16 residues. A word on this clonotype: The junction shows a germline mismatch at one end, possibly a read error.

PCR was performed a second time for about 6 to 12 cycles using a sample-barcoded 5' primer and a J-beta primer mix. TCRdb itself ran the 5' RACE reads through MiXCR, one entry per CDR3 protein. Of about 640,000 distinct CDR3 sequences listed, about 30% are singletons. The receptor comes from a woman of 80 years or more in good health. Sequenced input: blood. The J gene is TRBJ2-5, the V gene TRBV3-1; D gene uncertain. CDR3 DNA sequence: TGCGCCAGCAGCCAAGTCGAGGACGGTCTCCCCGAGACCCAGTACTTC. Translated: CASSQVEDGLPETQYF.